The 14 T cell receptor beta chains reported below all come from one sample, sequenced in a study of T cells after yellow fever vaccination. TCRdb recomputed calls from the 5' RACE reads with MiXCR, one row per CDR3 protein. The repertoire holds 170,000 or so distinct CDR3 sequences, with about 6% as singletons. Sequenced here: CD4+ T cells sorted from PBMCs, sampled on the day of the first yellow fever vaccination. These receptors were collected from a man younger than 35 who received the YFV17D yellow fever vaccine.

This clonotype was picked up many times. The CDR3 region has the DNA TGCGCCAGCAGCATAGGACAGGGGAACACCGGGGAGCTGTTTTTT. Amino acids: CASSIGQGNTGELFF. The V call is TRBV5-1, the J call TRBJ2-2, with 8 bases fitting TRBD1. CDR3 length: 15 residues. Germline V lookup: CDR1 SGHRS, CDR2 YFSETQ. Trimming at V came to 4 bases and at J to 1 base, leaving 3 bases not matched to a gene.

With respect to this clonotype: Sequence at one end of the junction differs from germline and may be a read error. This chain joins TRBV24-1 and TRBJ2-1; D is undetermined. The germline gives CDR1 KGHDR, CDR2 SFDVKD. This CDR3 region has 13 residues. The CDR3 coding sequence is TGTTCCACCAGTGACACCCCCCACAATGAGCAGTTCTTC. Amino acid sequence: CSTSDTPHNEQFF.

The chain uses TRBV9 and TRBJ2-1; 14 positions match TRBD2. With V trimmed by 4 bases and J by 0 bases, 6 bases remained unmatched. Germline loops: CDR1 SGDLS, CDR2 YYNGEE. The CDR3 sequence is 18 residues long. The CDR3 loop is CASSIRTSGGSSYNEQFF. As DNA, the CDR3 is TGTGCCAGCAGCATTCGGACTAGCGGGGGGTCCTCCTACAATGAGCAGTTCTTC.

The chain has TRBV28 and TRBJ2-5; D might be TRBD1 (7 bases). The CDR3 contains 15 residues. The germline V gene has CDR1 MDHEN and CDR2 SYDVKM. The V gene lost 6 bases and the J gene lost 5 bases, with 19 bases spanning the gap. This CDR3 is CASSIRGADRETQYF. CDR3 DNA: TGTGCCAGCAGCATCAGGGGGGCGGATAGGGAGACCCAGTACTTC. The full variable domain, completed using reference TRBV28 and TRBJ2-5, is DVKVTQSSRYLVKRTGEKVFLECVQDMDHENMFWYRQDPGLGLRLIYFSYDVKMKEKGDIPEGYSVSREKKERFSLILESASTNQTSMYLCASSIRGADRETQYFGPGTRLLVL.

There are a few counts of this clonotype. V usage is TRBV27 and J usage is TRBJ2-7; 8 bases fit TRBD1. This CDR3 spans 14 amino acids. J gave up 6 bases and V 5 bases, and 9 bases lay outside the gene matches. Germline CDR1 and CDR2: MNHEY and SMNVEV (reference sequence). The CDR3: CASSLDRGKSEQYF. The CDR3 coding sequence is TGTGCCAGCAGTCTTGACAGGGGCAAGAGCGAGCAGTACTTC.

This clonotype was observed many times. CDR3 amino acids: CASSPQVMNTEAFF. The CDR3 region has the DNA TGTGCCAGCTCACCACAGGTGATGAACACTGAAGCTTTCTTT. V gene TRBV18 combines with J gene TRBJ1-1; D remains unclear. The CDR3 sequence is 14 residues long. Trimming removed 1 base from V and 0 bases from J, with 6 bases in between. From germline, CDR1 is KGHSH and CDR2 LQKENI.

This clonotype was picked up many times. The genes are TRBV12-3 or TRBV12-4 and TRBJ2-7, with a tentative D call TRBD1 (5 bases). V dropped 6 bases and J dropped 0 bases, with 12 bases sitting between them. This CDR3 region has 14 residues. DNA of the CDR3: TGTGCCAGCAGCCGCGGACATGACTCCTACGAGCAGTACTTC. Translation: CASSRGHDSYEQYF.

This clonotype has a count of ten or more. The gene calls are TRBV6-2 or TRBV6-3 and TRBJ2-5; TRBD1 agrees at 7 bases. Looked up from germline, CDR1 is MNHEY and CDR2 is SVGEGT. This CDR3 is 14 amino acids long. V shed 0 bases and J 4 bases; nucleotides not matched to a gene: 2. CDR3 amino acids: CASSYSRQGETQYF. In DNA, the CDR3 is TGTGCCAGCAGTTACTCAAGACAGGGAGAGACCCAGTACTTC.

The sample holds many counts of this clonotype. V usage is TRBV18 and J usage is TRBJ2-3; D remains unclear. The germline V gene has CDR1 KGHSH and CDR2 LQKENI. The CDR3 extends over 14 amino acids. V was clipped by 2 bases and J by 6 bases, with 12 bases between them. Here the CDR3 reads CASSPTHNRDTQYF. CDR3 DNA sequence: TGTGCCAGCTCACCAACACATAACCGCGATACGCAGTATTTT.

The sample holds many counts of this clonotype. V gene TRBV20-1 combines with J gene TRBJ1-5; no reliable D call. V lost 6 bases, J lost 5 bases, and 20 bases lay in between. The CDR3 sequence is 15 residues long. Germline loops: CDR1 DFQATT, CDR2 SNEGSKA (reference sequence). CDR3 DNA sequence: TGCAGTGCCAAAAACCCTGCGGGATTGCATCAGCCCCAGCATTTT. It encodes CSAKNPAGLHQPQHF.

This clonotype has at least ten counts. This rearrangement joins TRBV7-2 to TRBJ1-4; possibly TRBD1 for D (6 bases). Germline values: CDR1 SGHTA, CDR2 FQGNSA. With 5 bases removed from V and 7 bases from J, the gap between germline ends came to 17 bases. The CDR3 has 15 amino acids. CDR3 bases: TGTGCCAGCAGCCCGACCGGGGGCGGAGGTGAAAAACTGTTTTTT. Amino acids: CASSPTGGGGEKLFF.

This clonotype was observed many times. The CDR3 loop is CASSLVGGWNEQFF. The CDR3 DNA follows: TGTGCCAGCAGCTTAGTTGGGGGTTGGAATGAGCAGTTCTTC. The genes are TRBV11-3 and TRBJ2-1; either TRBD1 or TRBD2 may fit D (5 bases each). The V end was cut by 1 base, the J end by 7 bases, with 11 bases between. This CDR3 is built from 14 residues. Germline loops: CDR1 SGHNT, CDR2 YENEEA.

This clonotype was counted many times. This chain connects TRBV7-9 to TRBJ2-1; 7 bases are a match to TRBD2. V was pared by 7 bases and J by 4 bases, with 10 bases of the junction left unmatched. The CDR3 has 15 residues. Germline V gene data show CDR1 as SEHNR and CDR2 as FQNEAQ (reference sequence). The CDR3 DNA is TGTGCCAGCACTGGAGGAGCGGGGTCGTACAATGAGCAGTTCTTC. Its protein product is CASTGGAGSYNEQFF.

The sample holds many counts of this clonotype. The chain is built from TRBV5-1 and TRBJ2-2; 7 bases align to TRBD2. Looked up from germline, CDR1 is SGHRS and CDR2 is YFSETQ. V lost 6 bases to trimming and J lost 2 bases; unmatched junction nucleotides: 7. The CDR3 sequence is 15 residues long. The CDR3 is CASKVTGGNTGELFF. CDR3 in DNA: TGCGCCAGCAAGGTTACGGGGGGAAACACCGGGGAGCTGTTTTTT.